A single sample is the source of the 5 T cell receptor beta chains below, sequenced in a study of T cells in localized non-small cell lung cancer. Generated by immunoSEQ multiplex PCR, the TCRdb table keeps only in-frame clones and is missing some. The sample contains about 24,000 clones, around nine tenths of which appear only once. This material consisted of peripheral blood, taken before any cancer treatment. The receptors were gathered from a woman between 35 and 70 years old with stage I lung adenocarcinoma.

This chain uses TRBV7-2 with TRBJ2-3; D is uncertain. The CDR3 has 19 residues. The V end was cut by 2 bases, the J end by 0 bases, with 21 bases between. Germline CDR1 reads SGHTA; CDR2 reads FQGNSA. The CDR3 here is CASSLNRRGTATSTDTQYF. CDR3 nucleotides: TGTGCCAGCAGCTTAAACCGGCGCGGAACGGCAACTAGCACAGATACGCAGTATTTT.

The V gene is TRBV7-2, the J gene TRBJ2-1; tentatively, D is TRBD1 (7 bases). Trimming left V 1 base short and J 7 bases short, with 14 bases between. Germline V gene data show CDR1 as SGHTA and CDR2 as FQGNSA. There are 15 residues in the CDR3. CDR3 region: CASSLGRGPLNEQFF. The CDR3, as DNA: TGTGCCAGCAGCTTAGGGAGGGGGCCCCTAAATGAGCAGTTCTTC.

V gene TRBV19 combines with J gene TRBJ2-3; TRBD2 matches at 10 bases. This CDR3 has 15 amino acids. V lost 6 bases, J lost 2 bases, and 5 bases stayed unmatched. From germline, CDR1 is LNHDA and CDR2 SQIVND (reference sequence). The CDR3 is CASRSLAGVTDTQYF. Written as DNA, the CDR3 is TGTGCCAGTAGAAGCCTAGCGGGAGTCACAGATACGCAGTATTTT.

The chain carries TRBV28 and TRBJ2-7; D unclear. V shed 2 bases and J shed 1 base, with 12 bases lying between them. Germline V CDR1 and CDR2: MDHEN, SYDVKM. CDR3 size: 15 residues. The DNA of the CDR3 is TGTGCCAGCAGTTTAAAGCTTCGGTTGTCCTACGAGCAGTACTTC. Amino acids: CASSLKLRLSYEQYF.

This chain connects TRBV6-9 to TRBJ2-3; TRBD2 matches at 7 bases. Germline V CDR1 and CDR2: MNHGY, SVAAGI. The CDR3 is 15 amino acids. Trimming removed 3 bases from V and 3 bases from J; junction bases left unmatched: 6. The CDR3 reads CASSYSDGRTDTQYF. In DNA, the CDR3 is TGTGCCAGCAGTTACTCGGACGGGAGGACAGATACGCAGTATTTT.